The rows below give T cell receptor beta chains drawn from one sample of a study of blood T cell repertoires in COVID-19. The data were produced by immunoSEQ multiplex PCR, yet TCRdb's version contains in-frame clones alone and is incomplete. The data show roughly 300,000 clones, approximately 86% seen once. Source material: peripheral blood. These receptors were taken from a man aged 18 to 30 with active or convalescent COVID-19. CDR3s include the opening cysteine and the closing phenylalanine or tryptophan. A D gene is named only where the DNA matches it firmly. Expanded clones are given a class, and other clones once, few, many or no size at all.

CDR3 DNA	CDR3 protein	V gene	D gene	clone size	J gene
TGTGCCAGCAGTTCCCCCCTACTAGCGGGGGGGCCCCCGGATACGCAGTATTTT	CASSSPLLAGGPPDTQYF	TRBV6-2/TRBV6-3	TRBD2	NA	TRBJ2-3
TGTGCCAGCAGCCCATGGACTAGCGGGGGGCCCTACGAGCAGTACTTC	CASSPWTSGGPYEQYF	TRBV7-2	TRBD2	NA	TRBJ2-7
TGTGCCAGCAGCTTATCTTCCGGGGAGCTGTTTTTT	CASSLSSGELFF	TRBV7-3	NA	NA	TRBJ2-2
TGTGCCAGCAGATGGACGGGGTTTGGCACAGATACGCAGTATTTT	CASRWTGFGTDTQYF	TRBV2	NA	NA	TRBJ2-3
TGTGCCAGCAGTTCACAGGGATATGGCTACACCTTC	CASSSQGYGYTF	TRBV27	NA	NA	TRBJ1-2
TGCAGTGCTAGTGAGGGACAGACATACGTAGGCAATCAGCCCCAGCATTTT	CSASEGQTYVGNQPQHF	TRBV20-1	TRBD1	NA	TRBJ1-5
TGTGCCAGCAGCAGACAGGGGGCGGACTACGAGCAGTACTTC	CASSRQGADYEQYF	TRBV7-6	TRBD1	NA	TRBJ2-7
TGTGCCAGCAGCTTAGAGTCTAGTGGAACCTACGAGCAGTACTTC	CASSLESSGTYEQYF	TRBV11-2	NA	NA	TRBJ2-7
TGTGCCAGCAGCGCAGGGGGGTACGGCTACACCTTC	CASSAGGYGYTF	TRBV9	TRBD1	NA	TRBJ1-2
TGTGCCTGGAGTCAATGGGACAGGGGGCCCGCGTCTGGAAACACCATATATTTT	CAWSQWDRGPASGNTIYF	TRBV30	TRBD1	NA	TRBJ1-3
TGTGCCAGCTCAACACAGGGGTTGGATCAGCCCCAGCATTTT	CASSTQGLDQPQHF	TRBV18	TRBD1	NA	TRBJ1-5
TGTGCCACCAGCAGAGGACAGGGGGCCGACGAGCAGTACTTC	CATSRGQGADEQYF	TRBV15	TRBD1	NA	TRBJ2-7
TGTGCCAGCTCGACGGGAGGGGACACTGAAGCTTTCTTT	CASSTGGDTEAFF	TRBV18	NA	NA	TRBJ1-1
TGTGCCAGCTCAAACGGGGTCGGCGAGACCCAGTACTTC	CASSNGVGETQYF	TRBV18	NA	NA	TRBJ2-5
TGTGCCAGCGGTGCAGGTAGTTTCACTGAAGCTTTCTTT	CASGAGSFTEAFF	TRBV2	NA	NA	TRBJ1-1
TGTGCCAGCAGCAAAGACAAATTATATGGCTACACCTTC	CASSKDKLYGYTF	TRBV12-3/TRBV12-4	NA	NA	TRBJ1-2
TGTGCCAGTACCCGCGCGGCGGCCGACACCATATATTTT	CASTRAAADTIYF	TRBV19	NA	NA	TRBJ1-3
TGTGCCAGCAGCGTAGCCCAAATGAACACTGAAGCTTTCTTT	CASSVAQMNTEAFF	TRBV9	NA	once	TRBJ1-1
TGTGCCAGCAGTTCGGACAGATTTAATTCACCCCTCCACTTT	CASSSDRFNSPLHF	TRBV6-5	NA	NA	TRBJ1-6
TGTGCCAGCAGCCAAGTGACAGTCTCTGGAAACACCATATATTTT	CASSQVTVSGNTIYF	TRBV3-1/TRBV3-2	NA	once	TRBJ1-3
TGTGCCAGCAGCCGCTCCGTGGACAGGGCTAGTGAAAAACTGTTTTTT	CASSRSVDRASEKLFF	TRBV7-9	TRBD1	NA	TRBJ1-4
TGCGCCAGCAGTGTAGCGAAGAACACCGGGGAGCTGTTTTTT	CASSVAKNTGELFF	TRBV10-1	NA	NA	TRBJ2-2
TGCGCCAGCTTCAGTCGGGACACTGAAGCTTTCTTT	CASFSRDTEAFF	TRBV10-2	NA	NA	TRBJ1-1
TGTGCCAGCAGACAGGGGGCGCGAGAGCAGTACTTC	CASRQGAREQYF	TRBV2	TRBD1	NA	TRBJ2-7
TGTGCCAGCAGTTCCCCCCTCAGCAATCAGCCCCAGCATTTT	CASSSPLSNQPQHF	TRBV27	NA	NA	TRBJ1-5
TGTGCCAGCAGTGAAATCGGAGACACAGATACGCAGTATTTT	CASSEIGDTDTQYF	TRBV6-1	NA	NA	TRBJ2-3
TGCGCCAGCTCCCCCGGGACAGGGGCTGAAAAACTGTTTTTT	CASSPGTGAEKLFF	TRBV10-2	TRBD1	NA	TRBJ1-4